These T cell receptor beta chains were read from a single sample in a study of cytomegalovirus exposure and HLA in healthy donors. Sequenced by immunoSEQ multiplex PCR; TCRdb stores in-frame clones only, minus some. In the table there are 30,000 to 40,000 clones, approximately 90% of which are singletons. Sequenced: PBMCs. The origin of the receptors is a young woman in good health and CMV-seronegative. The CDR3 runs from the conserved cysteine through the conserved F or W. A D gene is named only where the DNA matches it firmly. Only some rows state a clone size, as once, few, many or a class for expanded clones.

CDR3 DNA	CDR3 protein	D gene	V gene	J gene	clone size
TGCGCCAGCAGCCAAGTATTGAAGGTCCGACAGATTAACTATGGCTACACCTTC	CASSQVLKVRQINYGYTF	.	TRBV4-1	TRBJ1-2	once
TGCAGCGCCCGGGGACTCCACAATGAGCAGTTCTTC	CSARGLHNEQFF	.	TRBV29-1	TRBJ2-1	.
TGTGCCAGCGGGGAGGACAGGGGGGCGGGAGAGACCCAGTACTTC	CASGEDRGAGETQYF	TRBD1	TRBV6-1	TRBJ2-5	.
TGCGCCAGCAGCCGCGATCCCGGTGAGACTTCAGCTTTCTTT	CASSRDPGETSAFF	.	TRBV4-1	TRBJ1-1	.
TGTGCCAGCAGTTTAGAGTCAAGGGTGGGGGCCGGCTATGGCTACACCTTC	CASSLESRVGAGYGYTF	.	TRBV28	TRBJ1-2	few
TGTGCCAGCTCTCCCGGGGGTTTAGCCTACGAGCAGTACTTC	CASSPGGLAYEQYF	.	TRBV7-9	TRBJ2-7	.
TGTGCCAGCAGCTTTCCGACAGGAGGATCACCCCTCCACTTT	CASSFPTGGSPLHF	.	TRBV7-9	TRBJ1-6	.
TGTGCCAGCTCGTCCGATCGGGAGGTGAAGACTGAAGCTTTCTTT	CASSSDREVKTEAFF	.	TRBV18	TRBJ1-1	once
TGTGCCAGCAGCCAGGGTAGTAGCAATCAGCCCCAGCATTTT	CASSQGSSNQPQHF	.	TRBV6-6	TRBJ1-5	.
TGCGCCAGCAGCGCGTTACCAGGGAATGAAAAACTGTTTTTT	CASSALPGNEKLFF	.	TRBV5-1	TRBJ1-4	.
TGTGCCAGCAGCCAACGGGACATATGGGTAGGTCAGCCCCAGCATTTT	CASSQRDIWVGQPQHF	.	TRBV5-8	TRBJ1-5	.
TGCAGCGGTAAGATCGAGGGCTACTATGGCTACACCTTC	CSGKIEGYYGYTF	.	TRBV29-1	TRBJ1-2	.
TGTGCCAGCAGCCAAGATCAGGGGACAGGCTCCTACGAGCAGTACTTC	CASSQDQGTGSYEQYF	TRBD1	TRBV4-2	TRBJ2-7	.
TGTGCCAGCAGTGAACATTCTGGGGCCAACGTCCTGACTTTC	CASSEHSGANVLTF	.	TRBV6-1	TRBJ2-6	.
TGTGCCAGCAGTGACAGGACAGGGGAGTCCGGGGCCAACGTCCTGACTTTC	CASSDRTGESGANVLTF	TRBD1	TRBV27	TRBJ2-6	.
TGTGCCAGCAGCGTGGGGCAGGGCTCCTACAATGAGCAGTTCTTC	CASSVGQGSYNEQFF	.	TRBV9	TRBJ2-1	.
TGTGCCATCAGTGCACAAGAGACCCAGTACTTC	CAISAQETQYF	.	TRBV10-3	TRBJ2-5	.
TGTGCCAGCAGTTTCACGATCCCGCCGGTTGATGGCTACACCTTC	CASSFTIPPVDGYTF	.	TRBV27	TRBJ1-2	.
TGCGCCAGCAGCAACCAGACAGGGAGGACTGAAGCTTTCTTT	CASSNQTGRTEAFF	TRBD1	TRBV5-1	TRBJ1-1	once
TGTGCCAGCAGTCCCCCGGACTCGGAAACCTACGAGCAGTACTTC	CASSPPDSETYEQYF	.	TRBV28	TRBJ2-7	.
TGTGCCAGCAGCTTAGCGGGAGGGATATATGAGCAGTTCTTC	CASSLAGGIYEQFF	TRBD2	TRBV7-9	TRBJ2-1	.
TGTGCCAGCAGCTCCACAGGGGGCGTCTACAATGAGCAGTTCTTC	CASSSTGGVYNEQFF	TRBD1	TRBV7-9	TRBJ2-1	.
TGTGCCAGCAGCTCCGGGACAGGGAGCTACAATGAGCAGTTCTTC	CASSSGTGSYNEQFF	TRBD1	TRBV6-4	TRBJ2-1	few
TGTGCCAGCAGCCAATTTCACATAGGACGGGGCTACGAGCAGTACTTC	CASSQFHIGRGYEQYF	.	TRBV7-2	TRBJ2-7	.
TGCGCCAGCAGCTTGGAGGGGAATAGCAATCAGCCCCAGCATTTT	CASSLEGNSNQPQHF	.	TRBV5-1	TRBJ1-5	.
TGTGCCTGGAACATCGGCAGGGTGGGTGGCTACACCTTC	CAWNIGRVGGYTF	.	TRBV30	TRBJ1-2	.
TGTTCCAGCAGCTTTAGGGGTAGCGGGGGTAACAATGAGCAGTTCTTC	CSSSFRGSGGNNEQFF	TRBD2	TRBV7-9	TRBJ2-1	.
TGCGCCAGCAGCTTGGGACAGGGGGCGGGTGAGCAGTTCTTC	CASSLGQGAGEQFF	TRBD1	TRBV5-1	TRBJ2-1	.
TGTGCCAGCAGCTTTGGGGACTTTGCAAGGAGTCTCTATGGCTACACCTTC	CASSFGDFARSLYGYTF	.	TRBV5-4	TRBJ1-2	.
TGTGCCAGCAGCCTCCTGGGACTAGCGGGAAATGAGCAGTTCTTC	CASSLLGLAGNEQFF	TRBD2	TRBV9	TRBJ2-1	.
TGTGCCAGTAGTATTCTCTATGAGCAGTTCTTC	CASSILYEQFF	.	TRBV19	TRBJ2-1	.
TGTGCCAGCAGTTTTGACAGACTCCTGGGGGGTACGCAGTATTTT	CASSFDRLLGGTQYF	.	TRBV27	TRBJ2-3	.
TGTGCCAGCAGCTCGGGCAGCGGGAAGCTGTTAGAGACCCAGTACTTC	CASSSGSGKLLETQYF	TRBD2	TRBV13	TRBJ2-5	.
TGTGCCAGCAGTGACAGCCCAAGCGGCTACACAGATACGCAGTATTTT	CASSDSPSGYTDTQYF	.	TRBV6-4	TRBJ2-3	.
TGTGCCAGCAGTGCCCTTGGGGGCGGTGAGACCCAGTACTTC	CASSALGGGETQYF	.	TRBV27	TRBJ2-5	.
TGTGCCAGCAGCTCCTACAGGGGACAGATGCTAGCCAAAAACATTCAGTACTTC	CASSSYRGQMLAKNIQYF	TRBD1	TRBV5-4	TRBJ2-4	.
TGCGCCAGCAGCCAAGACAGGGGTGAGGTTTCACCCCTCCACTTT	CASSQDRGEVSPLHF	.	TRBV4-1	TRBJ1-6	.
TGTGCCAGCAGCTTGGAGCCGACTAGCGCCAATGAGCAGTTCTTC	CASSLEPTSANEQFF	TRBD2	TRBV5-5	TRBJ2-1	.
TGTTCCAGCAGTTCACCGGGACAGGCCACCTACGAGCAGTACTTC	CSSSSPGQATYEQYF	TRBD1	TRBV7-9	TRBJ2-7	.
TGTGCCAGCAGCTTAACGACAGGGTACGAGCAGTACTTC	CASSLTTGYEQYF	TRBD1	TRBV7-9	TRBJ2-7	.
TGTGCCATCAGCCCACACGATCAGCCCCAGCATTTT	CAISPHDQPQHF	.	TRBV10-3	TRBJ1-5	.
TGTGCCAGCATCCTAGGGGGGGGAGGGGGGCAGTTCTTC	CASILGGGGGQFF	.	TRBV2	TRBJ2-1	.
TGTGCCAGCAGCCTCAGCTTGGGCAGGGTCTATGGCTACACCTTC	CASSLSLGRVYGYTF	.	TRBV6-6	TRBJ1-2	few
TGTGCCTGGAGTGGAAGGGGGCCTCCTAATGAAAAACTGTTTTTT	CAWSGRGPPNEKLFF	TRBD1	TRBV30	TRBJ1-4	.
TGCGCCAGCAGTCGCCAGCGGGAGCAAGCAGATACGCAGTATTTT	CASSRQREQADTQYF	TRBD2	TRBV4-1	TRBJ2-3	.